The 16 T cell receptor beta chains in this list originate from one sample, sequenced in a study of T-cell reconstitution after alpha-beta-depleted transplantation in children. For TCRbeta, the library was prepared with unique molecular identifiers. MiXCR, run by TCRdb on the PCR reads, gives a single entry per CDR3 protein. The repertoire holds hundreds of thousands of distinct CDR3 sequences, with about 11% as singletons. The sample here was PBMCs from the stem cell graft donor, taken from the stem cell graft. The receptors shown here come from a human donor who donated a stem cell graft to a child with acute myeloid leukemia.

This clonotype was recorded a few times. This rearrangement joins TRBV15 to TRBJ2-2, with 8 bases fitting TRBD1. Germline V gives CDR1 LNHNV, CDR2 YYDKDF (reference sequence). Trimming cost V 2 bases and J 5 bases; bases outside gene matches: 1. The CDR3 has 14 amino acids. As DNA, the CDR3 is TGTGCCACCAGCAGACAGGGGGCGACCGGGGAGCTGTTTTTT. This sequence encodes CATSRQGATGELFF.

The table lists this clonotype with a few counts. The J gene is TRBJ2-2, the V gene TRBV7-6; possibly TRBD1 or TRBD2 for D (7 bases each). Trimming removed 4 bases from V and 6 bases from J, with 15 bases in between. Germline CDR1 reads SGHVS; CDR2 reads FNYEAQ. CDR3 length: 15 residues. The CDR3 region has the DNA TGTGCCAGCAGCTCCCCACAGGGGAGGGCCGGGGAGCTGTTTTTT. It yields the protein CASSSPQGRAGELFF.

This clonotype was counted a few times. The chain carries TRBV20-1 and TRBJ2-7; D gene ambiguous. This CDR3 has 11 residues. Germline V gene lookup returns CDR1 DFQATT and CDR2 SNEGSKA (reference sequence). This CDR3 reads CTPNSPREQYF. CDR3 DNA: TGCACCCCAAATTCGCCGAGAGAGCAGTACTTC.

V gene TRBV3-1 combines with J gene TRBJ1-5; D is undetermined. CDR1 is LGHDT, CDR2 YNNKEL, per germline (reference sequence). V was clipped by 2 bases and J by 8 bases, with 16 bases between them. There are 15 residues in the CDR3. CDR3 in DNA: TGTGCCAGCAGCCAAAACTCTCAGGTGCCAGAGCCCCAGCATTTT. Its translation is CASSQNSQVPEPQHF.

The CDR3 is CSARSQGVRSYEQYF. In DNA form, the CDR3 reads TGCAGTGCTCGAAGTCAGGGGGTCCGCTCCTACGAGCAGTACTTC. The V and J genes are TRBV20-1 and TRBJ2-7; 7 bases match TRBD1. J gave up 0 bases and V 5 bases, and 10 bases lay outside the gene matches. CDR3 length: 15 amino acids. Germline V lookup: CDR1 DFQATT, CDR2 SNEGSKA (reference sequence).

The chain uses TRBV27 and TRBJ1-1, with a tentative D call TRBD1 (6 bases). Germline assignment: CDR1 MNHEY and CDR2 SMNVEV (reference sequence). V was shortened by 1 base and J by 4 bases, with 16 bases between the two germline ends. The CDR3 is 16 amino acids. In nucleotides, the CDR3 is TGTGCCAGCAGTTTATTATCCCGGGGGGCCCTCACTGAAGCTTTCTTT. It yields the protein CASSLLSRGALTEAFF.

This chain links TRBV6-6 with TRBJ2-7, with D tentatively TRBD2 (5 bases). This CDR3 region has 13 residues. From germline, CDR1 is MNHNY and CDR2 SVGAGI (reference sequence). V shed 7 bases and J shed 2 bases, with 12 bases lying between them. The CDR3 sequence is CASTPTRTYEQYF. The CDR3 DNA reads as TGTGCCAGCACCCCTACTAGGACCTACGAGCAGTACTTC.

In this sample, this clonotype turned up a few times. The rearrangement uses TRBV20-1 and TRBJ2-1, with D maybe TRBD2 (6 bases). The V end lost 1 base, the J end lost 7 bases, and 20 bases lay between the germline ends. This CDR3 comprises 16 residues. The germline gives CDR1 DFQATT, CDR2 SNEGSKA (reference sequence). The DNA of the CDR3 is TGCAGTGCTAGAGGGGGGGTCAGGGCGGGAAATAATGAGCAGTTCTTC. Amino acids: CSARGGVRAGNNEQFF.

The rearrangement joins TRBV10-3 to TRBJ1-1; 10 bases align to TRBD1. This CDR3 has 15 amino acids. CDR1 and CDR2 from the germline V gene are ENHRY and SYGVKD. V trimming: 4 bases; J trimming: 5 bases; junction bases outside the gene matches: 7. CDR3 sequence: CAISGTGQGVTEAFF. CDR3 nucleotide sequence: TGTGCCATCAGTGGTACCGGACAGGGGGTTACTGAAGCTTTCTTT.

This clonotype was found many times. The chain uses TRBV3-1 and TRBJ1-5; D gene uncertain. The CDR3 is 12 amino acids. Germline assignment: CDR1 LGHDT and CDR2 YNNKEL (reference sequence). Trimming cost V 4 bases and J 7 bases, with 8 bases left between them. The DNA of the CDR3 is TGTGCCAGCAGCCCCGGCGAGCAGCCCCAGCATTTT. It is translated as CASSPGEQPQHF. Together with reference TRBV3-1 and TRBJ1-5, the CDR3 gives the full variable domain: DTAVSQTPKYLVTQMGNDKSIKCEQNLGHDTMYWYKQDSKKFLKIMFSYNNKELIINETVPNRFSPKSPDKAHLNLHINSLELGDSAVYFCASSPGEQPQHFGDGTRLSIL.

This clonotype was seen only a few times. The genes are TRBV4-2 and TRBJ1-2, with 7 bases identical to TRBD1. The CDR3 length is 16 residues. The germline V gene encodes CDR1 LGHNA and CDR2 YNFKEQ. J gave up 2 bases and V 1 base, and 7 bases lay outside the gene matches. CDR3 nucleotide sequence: TGTGCCAGCAGCCAAGGGGGGGGACAGACAAACTATGGCTACACCTTC. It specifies CASSQGGGQTNYGYTF.

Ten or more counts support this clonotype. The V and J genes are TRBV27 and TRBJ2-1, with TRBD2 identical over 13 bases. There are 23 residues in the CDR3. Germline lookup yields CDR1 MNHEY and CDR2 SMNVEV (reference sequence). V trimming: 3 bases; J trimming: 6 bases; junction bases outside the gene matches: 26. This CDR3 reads CASSFRLGRGGLAGVGGGNEQFF. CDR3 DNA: TGTGCCAGCAGTTTTCGTTTGGGCAGGGGAGGACTAGCGGGAGTAGGAGGGGGCAATGAGCAGTTCTTC.

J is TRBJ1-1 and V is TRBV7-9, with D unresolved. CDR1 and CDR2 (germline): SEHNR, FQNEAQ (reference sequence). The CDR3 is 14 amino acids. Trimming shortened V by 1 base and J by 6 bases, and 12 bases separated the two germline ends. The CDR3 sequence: CASSLVLGDAEAFF. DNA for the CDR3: TGTGCCAGCAGCTTAGTTCTGGGAGACGCTGAAGCTTTCTTT.

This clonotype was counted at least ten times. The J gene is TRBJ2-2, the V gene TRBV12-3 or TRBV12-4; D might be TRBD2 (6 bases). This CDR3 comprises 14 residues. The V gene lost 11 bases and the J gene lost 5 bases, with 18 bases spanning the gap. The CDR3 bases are TGTGCCGGATCGGCGGGAAAGCTAACCGGGGAGCTGTTTTTT. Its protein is CAGSAGKLTGELFF.

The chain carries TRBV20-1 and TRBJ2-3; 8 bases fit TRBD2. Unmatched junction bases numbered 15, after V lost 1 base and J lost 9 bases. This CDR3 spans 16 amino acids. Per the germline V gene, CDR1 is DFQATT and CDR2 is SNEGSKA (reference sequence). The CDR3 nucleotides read TGCAGTGCTAGAGGTTCCTACCGGGAGGGATCTTTAACGCAGTATTTT. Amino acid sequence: CSARGSYREGSLTQYF.

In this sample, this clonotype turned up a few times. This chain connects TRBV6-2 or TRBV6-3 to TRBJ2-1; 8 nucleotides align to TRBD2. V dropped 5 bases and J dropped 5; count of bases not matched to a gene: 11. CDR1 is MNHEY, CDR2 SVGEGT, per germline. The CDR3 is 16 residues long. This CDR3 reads CASSLRTSPFHNEQFF. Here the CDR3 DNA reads TGTGCCAGCAGTCTTCGGACTAGCCCATTTCACAATGAGCAGTTCTTC.